This T cell receptor beta chain was sequenced for a study of CD8+ T cells in alopecia areata. Between the trimmed V and J ends, which lost 4 bases and 9 bases, there was a span of 17 bases. CDR1 and CDR2 (germline): SGHRS, YFSETQ. The CDR3 has 14 residues. Sorting of CD4+ and CD8+ T cells was performed on PBMCs. After isolation, RNA underwent reverse transcription to generate cDNA as the sequencing template. Sequencing used immunoSEQ multiplex PCR; TCRdb keeps in-frame clones, though not all of them. The top ten hold around 2.7% of the sample, which has some 110,000 clones, less than 80% seen once. What was sequenced was CD4+ T cells sorted from blood. This sequence was found in a human donor in good health. The chain uses TRBV5-1 and TRBJ2-1; D perhaps matches TRBD1 (6 bases). CDR3 sequence (DNA): TGCGCCAGCAGCGGTGAAACAGGGAATTCTGAGCAGTTCTTC. Protein product: CASSGETGNSEQFF.